What follows are 14 T cell receptor beta chains derived from one specimen sequenced in a study of T-cell reconstitution after alpha-beta-depleted transplantation in children. A library of TCRbeta sequences, prepared with unique molecular identifiers, was generated. TCRdb re-analysed the PCR reads in MiXCR, keeping a single row per CDR3 protein. The table lists 200,000 or so distinct CDR3 sequences, 6.6% of them singletons. This material consisted of PBMCs, taken before TCRalphabeta/CD19-depleted stem cell transplant. These receptors were collected from a boy aged 2-9 years with acute lymphoblastic leukemia, due to receive a stem cell transplant.

The CDR3 loop reads CASSSRYTGELFF. The DNA of the CDR3 is TGTGCCAGCAGCTCCCGGTATACCGGGGAGCTGTTTTTT. The rearrangement links TRBV7-2 to TRBJ2-2, with D hard to call. Germline V CDR1 and CDR2: SGHTA, FQGNSA. Trimming left V 4 bases short and J 5 bases short, with 8 bases between. The CDR3 is made up of 13 amino acids.

This clonotype came up many times. The V call is TRBV7-9, the J call TRBJ2-3; maybe TRBD1 (5 bases). The CDR3 runs to 15 residues. Between the trimmed V and J ends, which lost 4 bases and 3 bases, there was a span of 14 bases. CDR1 and CDR2 (germline): SEHNR, FQNEAQ (reference sequence). The DNA for the CDR3 is TGTGCCAGCAGCTCCGCAAAAGACAGTACAGATACGCAGTATTTT. It is translated as CASSSAKDSTDTQYF.

Only a few counts were recorded for this clonotype. The chain links TRBV7-6 to TRBJ1-5, with D perhaps matching TRBD1 (5 bases). V lost 3 bases, J lost 6 bases, and 9 bases lay in between. In germline, CDR1 is SGHVS, CDR2 FNYEAQ. The CDR3 has 13 amino acids. The CDR3 coding sequence is TGTGCCAGCAGCTTGGGGGGGATTCAGCCCCAGCATTTT. Its translation is CASSLGGIQPQHF. The complete variable domain, with remaining parts taken from reference TRBV7-6 and TRBJ1-5, reads GAGVSQSPRYKVTKRGQDVALRCDPISGHVSLYWYRQALGQGPEFLTYFNYEAQQDKSGLPNDRFSAERPEGSISTLTIQRTEQRDSAMYRCASSLGGIQPQHFGDGTRLSIL.

This clonotype was seen many times. The chain couples TRBV6-2 or TRBV6-3 to TRBJ1-1; D not certain. CDR1 is MNHEY and CDR2 is SVGEGT in the germline V gene. The CDR3 is 12 amino acids. V lost 8 bases and J 4 bases, leaving 11 bases between the germline ends. CDR3 sequence reads: CASGRDGTEAFF. The CDR3 DNA follows: TGTGCCAGCGGCAGAGACGGCACTGAAGCTTTCTTT.

This clonotype appeared a few times. The V call is TRBV4-3, the J call TRBJ2-7; 7 nucleotides match TRBD2. From germline, CDR1 is LGHNA and CDR2 YSLEER. The CDR3 covers 15 residues. V was clipped by 4 bases and J by 3 bases; unmatched bases: 9. The CDR3 region has the DNA TGCGCCAGCAGCCCAGGCAGCGGGGTAAGCTACGAGCAGTACTTC. Translated: CASSPGSGVSYEQYF.

This clonotype was counted only a few times. This chain uses TRBV18 with TRBJ2-3, with TRBD2 as a possible D gene (5 bases). The germline gives CDR1 KGHSH, CDR2 LQKENI. The CDR3 runs to 15 residues. The V gene lost 3 bases and the J gene lost 5 bases, with 15 bases spanning the gap. The CDR3 loop is CASSPSPSIRDTQYF. The CDR3 DNA follows: TGTGCCAGCTCACCGTCACCTAGCATTCGAGATACGCAGTATTTT.

The chain uses TRBV20-1 and TRBJ2-7, with TRBD2 matching over 8 bases. The junction had 14 bases not matched to a gene; V was cut back by 4 bases and J by 6 bases. CDR3 size: 15 residues. Looked up from germline, CDR1 is DFQATT and CDR2 is SNEGSKA (reference sequence). The CDR3 loop is CSATNAAGDLFEQYF. The CDR3, as DNA: TGCAGTGCTACCAACGCAGCGGGGGACCTTTTCGAGCAGTACTTC.

This clonotype was seen at least ten times. The gene calls are TRBV12-3 or TRBV12-4 and TRBJ2-7, with TRBD2 identical over 8 bases. The CDR3 consists of 13 residues. J gave up 7 bases and V 3 bases, and 5 bases lay outside the gene matches. CDR3 amino acids: CASSFGRAWEQYF. CDR3 bases: TGTGCCAGCAGTTTCGGGAGGGCGTGGGAGCAGTACTTC.

The CDR3 region has the DNA TGTGCCAGCAGCTTACCCGACAGGTGGAGTTTGGTCTATGAAAAACTGTTTTTT. Translation: CASSLPDRWSLVYEKLFF. This sequence joins TRBV11-2 and TRBJ1-4, with D perhaps TRBD1 (6 bases). CDR3 length: 18 residues. Germline V gene lookup returns CDR1 SGHAT and CDR2 FQNNGV. V lost 2 bases and J 6 bases, leaving 22 bases between the germline ends.

The rearrangement links TRBV6-2 or TRBV6-3 to TRBJ1-1; possibly TRBD1 for D (5 bases). The V gene's germline CDR1 is MNHEY and CDR2 SVGEGT. The V end lost 5 bases, the J end lost 1 base, and 11 bases lay between the germline ends. The CDR3 is 14 residues long. The CDR3 DNA reads as TGTGCCAGCAGTCTGGACGGGGGGAACACTGAAGCTTTCTTT. Translating gives CASSLDGGNTEAFF.

At least ten counts were recorded for this clonotype. The V gene is TRBV7-9, the J gene TRBJ1-6, with unresolved D. V was clipped by 1 base and J by 6 bases, with 13 bases between them. The CDR3 loop spans 16 amino acids. Looked up from germline, CDR1 is SEHNR and CDR2 is FQNEAQ (reference sequence). The CDR3 region has the DNA TGTGCCAGCAGCTTAGTGGGTGGGCCCCTTAATTCACCCCTCCACTTT. Its translation is CASSLVGGPLNSPLHF.

This clonotype was observed many times. The germline gene is not matched at one end of the junction; a read error may be the cause. The chain links TRBV29-1 to TRBJ2-1; D uncertain. The CDR3 loop spans 14 amino acids. Germline-derived CDR1 and CDR2 are SQVTM and ANQGSEA. This CDR3 is CSVVEQSRYNGQFF. CDR3 DNA sequence: TGCAGCGTTGTAGAACAGAGCCGATACAATGGGCAGTTCTTC.

This clonotype was observed a handful of times. CDR3 nucleotide sequence: TGTGCCAGCTTTTCGAGTGGGTCGAGCTCCTACGAGCAGTACTTC. Translating it yields CASFSSGSSSYEQYF. V and J are TRBV6-1 and TRBJ2-7; D not certain. The CDR3 length is 15 residues. V was clipped by 8 bases and J by 0 bases, with 17 bases between them. Germline assignment: CDR1 MNHNS and CDR2 SASEGT.

This clonotype was counted only a few times. The V and J genes are TRBV7-3 and TRBJ2-3; possible D gene TRBD2, 5 bases. This CDR3 region has 14 residues. V was pared by 5 bases and J by 1 base, with 10 bases between. In germline, CDR1 is SGHTA, CDR2 FQGTGA. This CDR3 is CASSPGRGTDTQYF. CDR3 in DNA: TGTGCCAGCAGCCCTGGGCGGGGCACAGATACGCAGTATTTT.